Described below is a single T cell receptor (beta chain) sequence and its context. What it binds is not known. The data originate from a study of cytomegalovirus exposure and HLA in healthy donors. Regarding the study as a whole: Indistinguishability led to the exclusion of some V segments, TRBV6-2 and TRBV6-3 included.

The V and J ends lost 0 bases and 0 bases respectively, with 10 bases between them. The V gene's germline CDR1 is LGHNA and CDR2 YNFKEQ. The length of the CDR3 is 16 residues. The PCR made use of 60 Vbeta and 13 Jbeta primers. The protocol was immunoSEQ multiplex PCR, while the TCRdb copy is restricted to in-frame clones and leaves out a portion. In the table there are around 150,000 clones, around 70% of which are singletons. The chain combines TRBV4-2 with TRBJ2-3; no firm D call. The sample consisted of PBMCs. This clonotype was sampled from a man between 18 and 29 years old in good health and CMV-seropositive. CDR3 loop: CASSQEAFLSTDTQYF. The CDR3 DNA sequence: TGTGCCAGCAGCCAAGAGGCCTTCCTTAGCACAGATACGCAGTATTTT.